Following are 9 T cell receptor beta chains from one sample sequenced in a study of blood T cells in healthy people across ages. Primed by a sample-barcoded 5' primer and a J-beta primer mix, a second PCR proceeded for about 6 to 11 cycles. MiXCR, run by TCRdb on the 5' RACE reads, gives a single entry per CDR3 protein. The sample has more than 450,000 distinct CDR3 sequences; roughly a quarter are singletons. The same specimen was also included in a second study, on T cells of mothers and their children.

The sequenced sample was blood. All receptors derive from a boy younger than 10 in good health.

This clonotype was seen only a few times. The chain uses TRBV9 and TRBJ1-1; D unclear. Looked up from germline, CDR1 is SGDLS and CDR2 is YYNGEE. CDR3 length: 11 residues. Trimming removed 3 bases at V and 3 bases at J, with 3 bases between. The CDR3 sequence: CASSGDTEAFF. The CDR3 DNA sequence: TGTGCCAGCAGCGGAGACACTGAAGCTTTCTTT. Filled out from reference TRBV9 and TRBJ1-1, the complete variable domain reads DSGVTQTPKHLITATGQRVTLRCSPRSGDLSVYWYQQSLDQGLQFLIQYYNGEERAKGNILERFSAQQFPDLHSELNLSSLELGDSALYFCASSGDTEAFFGQGTRLTVV.

V usage is TRBV5-1 and J usage is TRBJ2-1; 7 bases map to TRBD1. Unmatched junction bases numbered 8, after V lost 4 bases and J lost 7 bases. Per the germline V gene, CDR1 is SGHRS and CDR2 is YFSETQ. This CDR3 is 14 amino acids long. CDR3 sequence reads: CASSPGQNRNEQFF. The CDR3 DNA reads TGCGCCAGCAGCCCGGGACAGAATCGGAATGAGCAGTTCTTC.

The chain uses TRBV9 and TRBJ1-2; D unresolved. V was pared by 2 bases and J by 3 bases, with 11 bases between. The CDR3 is 14 residues long. CDR1 is SGDLS, CDR2 YYNGEE, per germline. The CDR3 region is CASSVGQVDYGYTF. CDR3 nucleotide sequence: TGTGCCAGCAGCGTGGGTCAGGTCGACTATGGCTACACCTTC.

The chain carries TRBV5-1 and TRBJ2-2; TRBD1 matches 12 bases. The CDR3 has 16 residues. Unmatched junction bases numbered 12, after V lost 9 bases and J lost 6 bases. Germline CDR1 is SGHRS and CDR2 is YFSETQ. CDR3 DNA sequence: TGCGCCAACAGGACCGGGACAGGGGGCTTGGCCGGGGAGCTGTTTTTT. Its translation is CANRTGTGGLAGELFF.

This clonotype turned up a few times. The chain uses TRBV7-9 and TRBJ2-2; D may be TRBD1 (6 bases). The CDR3 sequence is 18 residues long. CDR1 is SEHNR, CDR2 FQNEAQ, per germline (reference sequence). Trimming stripped 5 bases from V and 1 base from J, with 20 bases between. The CDR3 sequence: CASSTYYRDTQNTGELFF. The CDR3 DNA reads as TGTGCCAGCAGCACCTACTACCGGGACACCCAGAACACCGGGGAGCTGTTTTTT.

This clonotype was counted a few times. This sequence joins TRBV6-5 and TRBJ2-1; no definite D call. The CDR3 totals 14 residues. Germline loops: CDR1 MNHEY, CDR2 SVGAGI. With 3 bases removed from V and 1 base from J, the gap between germline ends came to 7 bases. The CDR3, as DNA: TGTGCCAGCAGTTATGCGCCATCCTACAATGAGCAGTTCTTC. Its protein is CASSYAPSYNEQFF.

The chain combines TRBV6-1 with TRBJ2-3, with TRBD2 identical over 7 bases. Germline lookup yields CDR1 MNHNS and CDR2 SASEGT. V was pared by 2 bases and J by 0 bases, with 5 bases of the junction left unmatched. The CDR3 runs to 16 residues. CDR3: CASSELWEGSTDTQYF. The CDR3 DNA is TGTGCCAGCAGTGAATTGTGGGAGGGGAGCACAGATACGCAGTATTTT.

The table lists this clonotype with a few counts. This chain connects TRBV7-2 to TRBJ1-4; D perhaps matches TRBD1 (6 bases). Per germline, CDR1 SGHTA and CDR2 FQGNSA. V lost 5 bases and J lost 8, with 15 bases in between. CDR3 length: 14 amino acids. CDR3 DNA sequence: TGTGCCAGCAGCGCGGGGGGGGCGGTCGAAAAACTGTTTTTT. Amino acids: CASSAGGAVEKLFF.

The gene calls are TRBV13 and TRBJ1-1, with TRBD1 identical over 9 bases. Germline loops: CDR1 PRHDT, CDR2 FYEKMQ (reference sequence). The trim removed 5 bases at V and 6 bases at J, leaving 7 bases unmatched. The CDR3 length is 14 residues. CDR3 amino acids: CASSAGQGSAEAFF. Here the CDR3 DNA reads TGTGCCAGCAGCGCTGGACAGGGGAGCGCTGAAGCTTTCTTT.